These 20 T cell receptor beta chains originate from one sample sequenced in a study of siplizumab effects on memory and regulatory T cells. Antigen specificity for these receptors is unknown. Clones were read by immunoSEQ multiplex PCR, and TCRdb kept only the in-frame ones, dropping some. There are about 10,000 clones in the sample; roughly two fifths occur only once, and around 11% lies in the top ten. Responder and stimulator cells in the mixed lymphocyte reaction were cultured together for over 5 days at 37°C. The specimen was CFSE-low (dividing) CD8+ T cells sorted from an allogeneic mixed lymphocyte reaction. The receptor set was obtained from a human donor in good health; the cells came from an allogeneic mixed lymphocyte reaction.

V gene TRBV4-3 combines with J gene TRBJ1-2; 10 bases fit TRBD1. Germline trimming cut 1 base from V and 5 bases from J; bases unmatched to any gene: 1. CDR1 is LGHNA, CDR2 YSLEER, per germline. The CDR3 covers 14 residues. The CDR3 DNA is TGCGCCAGCAGCCAAGGGACAGGGGGGTATGGCTACACCTTC. Translation: CASSQGTGGYGYTF.

This clone is labeled as medium-sized (0.01 to 0.1%). The V and J genes are TRBV7-9 and TRBJ1-1; D not resolved. Trimming cost V 4 bases and J 1 base, with 13 bases left between them. Germline V CDR1 and CDR2: SEHNR, FQNEAQ (reference sequence). The CDR3 spans 15 residues. CDR3 sequence (DNA): TGTGCCAGCAGCTCCCCTGAGTGGGGGAACACTGAAGCTTTCTTT. Amino acids: CASSSPEWGNTEAFF.

V and J are TRBV11-2 and TRBJ2-1; unclear D gene. Germline lookup yields CDR1 SGHAT and CDR2 FQNNGV. Trimming stripped 8 bases from V and 4 bases from J, with 12 bases between. This CDR3 is 13 amino acids long. The CDR3 loop reads CASRGSPYNEQFF. The DNA for the CDR3 is TGTGCCAGCCGAGGCAGCCCATACAATGAGCAGTTCTTC.

This clone was counted at least ten times. The rearrangement joins TRBV6-1 to TRBJ1-1; weak D call: TRBD1 (6 bases). This CDR3 comprises 15 residues. CDR1 and CDR2 (germline): MNHNS, SASEGT. The V gene lost 2 bases and the J gene lost 7 bases, with 17 bases spanning the gap. CDR3 region: CASSEFRQAHNEAFF. For the CDR3, the DNA is TGTGCCAGCAGTGAATTCCGACAGGCGCATAATGAAGCTTTCTTT.

This clone rates as medium-sized (0.01 to 0.1%). This rearrangement joins TRBV11-1 to TRBJ2-7; the match to TRBD2 covers 7 bases. Trimming removed 5 bases from V and 0 bases from J; junction bases left unmatched: 4. This CDR3 spans 14 amino acids. Germline values: CDR1 SGHAT, CDR2 FQDESV (reference sequence). CDR3 in amino acids: CASSPGLGSYEQYF. CDR3 in DNA: TGTGCCAGCAGCCCCGGACTAGGCTCCTACGAGCAGTACTTC.

In this sample, this clone is medium-sized. The chain couples TRBV6-5 to TRBJ2-7; no definite D call. The germline CDR1 and CDR2 sequences are MNHEY and SVGAGI. V dropped 2 bases and J dropped 0 bases, with 8 bases sitting between them. The CDR3 extends over 14 amino acids. The CDR3 sequence is CASSYGLNSYEQYF. CDR3 nucleotide sequence: TGTGCCAGCAGTTACGGGCTTAACTCCTACGAGCAGTACTTC.

This clone is termed medium-sized (0.01 to 0.1%). The chain couples TRBV27 to TRBJ2-7; D not certain. V dropped 3 bases and J dropped 4 bases, with 10 bases sitting between them. The germline V gene has CDR1 MNHEY and CDR2 SMNVEV (reference sequence). The length of the CDR3 is 13 residues. The CDR3 reads CASSLRQTYEQYF. In nucleotides, the CDR3 is TGTGCCAGCAGTTTGCGTCAGACTTACGAGCAGTACTTC.

This clone has only a few counts. The rearrangement uses TRBV6-1 and TRBJ1-1; maybe TRBD1 (5 bases). CDR3 length: 13 residues. Germline V gene data show CDR1 as MNHNS and CDR2 as SASEGT. Trimming took 11 bases from V and 0 from J, leaving 13 bases between them. As DNA, the CDR3 is TGTGCCTGCGACCGGGGCTTGAACACTGAAGCTTTCTTT. Protein: CACDRGLNTEAFF.

Points on this clone: This may be a read error: a much more frequent sequence differs by one nucleotide. The chain carries TRBV4-1 and TRBJ2-7; D tentatively fits TRBD1 or TRBD2 (5 bases each). Germline-derived CDR1 and CDR2 are MGHRA and YSYEKL. The CDR3 length is 16 residues. The CDR3 nucleotides are TGCGCCAGCAGCCAAGATAGACAAGAGGGGTCCTACAAGCAGTACTTC. Its translation is CASSQDRQEGSYKQYF.

This clone has a single count. The chain combines TRBV29-1 with TRBJ2-3, with 7 nucleotides matching TRBD2. Germline V gene lookup returns CDR1 SQVTM and CDR2 ANQGSEA. This CDR3 has 13 residues. J lost 4 bases, V lost 4 bases, and 5 bases had no gene match. The CDR3 nucleotides are TGCAGCGTTGGGGCTAGCGGCCCAGATACGCAGTATTTT. This encodes CSVGASGPDTQYF.

This clone came up a few times. The chain couples TRBV9 to TRBJ2-3; D is uncertain. The CDR3 has 15 residues. V was clipped by 0 bases and J by 6 bases, with 14 bases between them. In germline, CDR1 is SGDLS, CDR2 YYNGEE. The CDR3 DNA follows: TGTGCCAGCAGCGTAGCCGGGTTTACCGGCGATACGCAGTATTTT. Encoded protein: CASSVAGFTGDTQYF. Complete variable domain (other parts from reference TRBV9 and TRBJ2-3): DSGVTQTPKHLITATGQRVTLRCSPRSGDLSVYWYQQSLDQGLQFLIQYYNGEERAKGNILERFSAQQFPDLHSELNLSSLELGDSALYFCASSVAGFTGDTQYFGPGTRLTVL.

This clone was observed a few times. The chain employs TRBV7-6 and TRBJ2-1, with 7 bases identical to TRBD2. Germline lookup yields CDR1 SGHVS and CDR2 FNYEAQ. This CDR3 has 13 residues. The junction had 2 bases not matched to a gene; V was cut back by 0 bases and J by 9 bases. DNA for the CDR3: TGTGCCAGCAGCTTAGCCCCGGGGGGTGAGCAGTTCTTC. Protein: CASSLAPGGEQFF.

The rearrangement links TRBV5-1 to TRBJ2-7; 8 positions agree with TRBD2. After removal of 6 bases from V and 4 bases from J, the junction contained 9 bases not matched to a gene. CDR3 length: 14 residues. Germline lookup yields CDR1 SGHRS and CDR2 YFSETQ. CDR3 nucleotide sequence: TGCGCCAGCACCCTGGGACTAGACCGTTACGAGCAGTACTTC. Its translation: CASTLGLDRYEQYF.

The J gene is TRBJ2-2, the V gene TRBV10-3, with 9 bases aligning to TRBD1. The CDR3 sequence is 17 residues long. The V gene's germline CDR1 is ENHRY and CDR2 SYGVKD. The J segment lost 6 bases and the V segment lost 0 bases, leaving 8 bases of the junction unmatched. CDR3 nucleotide sequence: TGTGCCATCAGTGAGTCGAAAGGGACAGGGTTCCCCGGGGAGCTGTTTTTT. This gives the protein CAISESKGTGFPGELFF.

The chain couples TRBV9 to TRBJ1-1; no definite D call. V was shortened by 0 bases and J by 0 bases, with 9 bases between the two germline ends. The CDR3 totals 15 residues. Germline assignment: CDR1 SGDLS and CDR2 YYNGEE. In DNA, the CDR3 is TGTGCCAGCAGCGTAGACTCAGGTGTGAACACTGAAGCTTTCTTT. It yields the protein CASSVDSGVNTEAFF.

This sequence joins TRBV6-5 and TRBJ2-7; tentatively, D is TRBD1 (5 bases). The J call may be incorrect, as the DNA end agrees better with TRBJ2-4. The CDR3 spans 12 residues. Germline V gene lookup returns CDR1 MNHEY and CDR2 SVGAGI. CDR3 sequence (DNA): TGTGCCAGCATATCAGACAGCCTCATTCAGTACTTC. This sequence encodes CASISDSLIQYF.

The sample holds a few counts of this clone. The V and J genes are TRBV4-1 and TRBJ1-5; D perhaps matches TRBD1 (6 bases). This CDR3 has 16 amino acids. Germline V CDR1 and CDR2: MGHRA, YSYEKL. The V gene lost 4 bases and the J gene lost 7 bases, with 20 bases spanning the gap. This CDR3 reads CASSRLWTAFGQPQHF. The DNA for the CDR3 is TGCGCCAGCAGCCGTCTCTGGACAGCCTTCGGACAGCCCCAGCATTTT.

This clone is judged medium-sized (0.01 to 0.1%). The rearrangement links TRBV5-5 to TRBJ2-7; TRBD1 agrees at 9 bases. The CDR3 is 14 amino acids. The ends lost 0 bases at V and 2 bases at J; junction bases unmatched: 0. Germline assignment: CDR1 SGHKS and CDR2 YYEKEE (reference sequence). The CDR3 protein is CASSLGTGAYEQYF. Here the CDR3 DNA reads TGTGCCAGCAGCTTGGGGACAGGGGCCTACGAGCAGTACTTC.

In its sample, this clone ranks as medium-sized. The J gene is TRBJ1-1, the V gene TRBV5-6; D is undetermined. This CDR3 has 15 residues. The V end was cut by 1 base, the J end by 5 bases, with 15 bases between. The V gene's germline CDR1 is SGHDT and CDR2 YYEEEE. CDR3 in DNA: TGTGCCAGCAGCTTGTTGTACGAAGGGTGGACTGAAGCTTTCTTT. It is translated as CASSLLYEGWTEAFF. Using reference TRBV5-6 and TRBJ1-1 for the parts outside the CDR3, the full variable domain is DAGVTQSPTHLIKTRGQQVTLRCSPKSGHDTVSWYQQALGQGPQFIFQYYEEEERQRGNFPDRFSGHQFPNYSSELNVNALLLGDSALYLCASSLLYEGWTEAFFGQGTRLTVV.

This chain connects TRBV9 to TRBJ2-3; no firm D call. Germline CDR1 reads SGDLS; CDR2 reads YYNGEE. The CDR3 loop spans 13 amino acids. Trimming stripped 4 bases from V and 0 bases from J, with 6 bases between. The DNA for the CDR3 is TGTGCCAGCAGCCGGGCTAGCACAGATACGCAGTATTTT. Translating gives CASSRASTDTQYF.